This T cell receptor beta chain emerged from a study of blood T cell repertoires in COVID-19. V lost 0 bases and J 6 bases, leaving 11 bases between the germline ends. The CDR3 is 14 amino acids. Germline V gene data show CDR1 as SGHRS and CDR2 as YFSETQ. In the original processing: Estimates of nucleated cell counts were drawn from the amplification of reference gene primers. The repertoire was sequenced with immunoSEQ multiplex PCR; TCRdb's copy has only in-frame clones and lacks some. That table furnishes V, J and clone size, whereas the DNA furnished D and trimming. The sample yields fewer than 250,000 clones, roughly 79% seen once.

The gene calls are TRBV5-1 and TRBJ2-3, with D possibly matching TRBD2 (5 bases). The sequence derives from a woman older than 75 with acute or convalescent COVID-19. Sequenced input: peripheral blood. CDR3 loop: CASSLVSGTDTQYF. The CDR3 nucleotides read TGCGCCAGCAGCTTGGTGTCGGGAACGGATACGCAGTATTTT.